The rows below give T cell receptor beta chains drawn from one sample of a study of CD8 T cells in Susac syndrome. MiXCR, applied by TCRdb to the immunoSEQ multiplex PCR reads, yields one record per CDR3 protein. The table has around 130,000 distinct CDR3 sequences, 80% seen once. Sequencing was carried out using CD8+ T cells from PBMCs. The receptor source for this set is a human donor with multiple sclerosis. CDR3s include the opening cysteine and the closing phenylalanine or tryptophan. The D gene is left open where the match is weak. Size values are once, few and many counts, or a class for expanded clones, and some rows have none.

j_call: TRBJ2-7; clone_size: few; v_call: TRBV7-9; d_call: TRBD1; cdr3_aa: CASRSGTGGYEQYF; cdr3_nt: TGTGCCAGCAGATCCGGGACAGGAGGCTACGAGCAGTACTTC
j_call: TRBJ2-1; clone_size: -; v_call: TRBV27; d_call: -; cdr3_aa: CASSLSTPSYNEQFF; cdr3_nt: TGTGCCAGCAGTTTGTCAACCCCATCCTACAATGAGCAGTTCTTC
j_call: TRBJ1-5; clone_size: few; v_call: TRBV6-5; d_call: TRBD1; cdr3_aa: CASSYSGQGGQPQHF; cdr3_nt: TGTGCCAGCAGTTACTCCGGACAGGGTGGTCAGCCCCAGCATTTT
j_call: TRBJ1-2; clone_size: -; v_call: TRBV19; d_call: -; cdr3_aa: CASSIGAEYYGYTF; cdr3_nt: TGTGCCAGTAGTATTGGGGCAGAGTACTATGGCTACACCTTC
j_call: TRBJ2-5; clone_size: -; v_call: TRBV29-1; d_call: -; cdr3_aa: CSGISGTQYF; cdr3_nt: TGCAGCGGAATAAGCGGTACCCAGTACTTC
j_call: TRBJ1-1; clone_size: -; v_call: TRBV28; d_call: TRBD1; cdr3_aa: CASSLQGENTEAFF; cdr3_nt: TGTGCCAGCAGTTTACAGGGGGAAAACACTGAAGCTTTCTTT
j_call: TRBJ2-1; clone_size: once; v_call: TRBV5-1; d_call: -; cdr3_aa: CASSYGRANEQFF; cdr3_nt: TGCGCCAGCAGCTACGGGAGAGCTAATGAGCAGTTCTTC
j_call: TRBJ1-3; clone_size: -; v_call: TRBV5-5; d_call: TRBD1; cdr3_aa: CASSAGTASRNTIYF; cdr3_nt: TGTGCCAGCAGCGCCGGGACAGCTTCTAGAAACACCATATATTTT
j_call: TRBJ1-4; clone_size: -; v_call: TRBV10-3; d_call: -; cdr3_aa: CAISESPGIGEKLFF; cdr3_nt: TGTGCCATCAGTGAGTCGCCGGGGATAGGTGAAAAACTGTTTTTT
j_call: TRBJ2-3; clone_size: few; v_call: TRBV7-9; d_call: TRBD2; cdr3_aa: CASSLGSGGPGDTQYF; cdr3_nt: TGTGCCAGCAGCTTAGGGTCGGGAGGGCCTGGAGATACGCAGTATTTT
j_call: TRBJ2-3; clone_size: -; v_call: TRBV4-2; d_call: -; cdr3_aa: CASSQRTGTDTQYF; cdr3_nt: TGTGCCAGCAGCCAGCGCACGGGCACAGATACGCAGTATTTT
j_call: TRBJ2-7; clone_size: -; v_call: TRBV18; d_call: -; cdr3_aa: CASSPARGVDYEQYF; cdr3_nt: TGTGCCAGCTCACCGGCCAGGGGGGTTGACTACGAGCAGTACTTC
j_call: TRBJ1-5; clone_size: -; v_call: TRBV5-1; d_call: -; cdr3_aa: CASSTTASGPYSNQPQHF; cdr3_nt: TGCGCCAGCAGCACGACAGCGTCCGGCCCATATAGCAATCAGCCCCAGCATTTT
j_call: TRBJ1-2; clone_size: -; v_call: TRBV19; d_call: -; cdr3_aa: CASSISPAALYGYTF; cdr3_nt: TGTGCCAGTAGTATAAGCCCAGCGGCACTATATGGCTACACCTTC
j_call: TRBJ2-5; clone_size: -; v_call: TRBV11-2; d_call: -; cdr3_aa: CASSLDGEWETQYF; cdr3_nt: TGTGCCAGCAGCTTAGATGGGGAATGGGAGACCCAGTACTTC
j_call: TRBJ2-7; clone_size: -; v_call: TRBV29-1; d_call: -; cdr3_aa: CSVDAGASYEQYF; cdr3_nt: TGCAGCGTTGATGCAGGTGCGAGCTACGAGCAGTACTTC
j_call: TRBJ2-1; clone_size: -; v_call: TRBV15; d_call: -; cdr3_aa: CATSSSRWTYSEQFF; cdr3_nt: TGTGCCACCAGCAGTTCTAGATGGACCTACAGTGAGCAGTTCTTC
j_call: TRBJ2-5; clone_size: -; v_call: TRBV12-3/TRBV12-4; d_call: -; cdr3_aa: CASTLGETQYF; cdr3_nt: TGTGCCAGCACCTTAGGGGAGACCCAGTACTTC
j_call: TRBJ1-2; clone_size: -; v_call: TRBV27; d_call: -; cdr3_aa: CASSPRERLVYGYTF; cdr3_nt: TGTGCCAGCAGTCCAAGAGAACGACTAGTATATGGCTACACCTTC
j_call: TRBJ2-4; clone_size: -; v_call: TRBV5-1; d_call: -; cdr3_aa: CASSLMVGEENIQYF; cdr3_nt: TGCGCCAGCAGCTTAATGGTCGGAGAGGAAAACATTCAGTACTTC
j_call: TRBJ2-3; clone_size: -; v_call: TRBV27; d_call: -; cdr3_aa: CASSFPGRYGTQYF; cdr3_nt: TGTGCCAGCAGTTTTCCGGGACGGTACGGTACGCAGTATTTT
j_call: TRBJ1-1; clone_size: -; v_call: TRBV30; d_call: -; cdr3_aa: CAWTSTGPNTEAFF; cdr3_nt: TGTGCCTGGACTTCTACAGGGCCAAACACTGAAGCTTTCTTT
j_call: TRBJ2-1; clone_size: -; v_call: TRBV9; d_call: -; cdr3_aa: CASSPLSPDEQFF; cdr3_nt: TGTGCCAGCAGCCCTCTCTCGCCTGATGAGCAGTTCTTC